One sample yielded the 10 T cell receptor beta chains listed below, sequenced in a study of technical replicates of blood from a handful of donors. Libraries were prepared by immunoSEQ multiplex PCR; TCRdb keeps only in-frame clonotypes and omits some of them. Among about 71,000 clones listed, 92% were seen once. The sample taken for sequencing was T cells isolated from PBMCs. These receptors were collected from a human donor in good health.

The V gene is TRBV30, the J gene TRBJ2-5; 8 positions match TRBD1. This CDR3 spans 15 amino acids. Per germline, CDR1 GTSNPN and CDR2 SVGIG (reference sequence). The ends lost 2 bases at V and 5 bases at J; junction bases unmatched: 10. The DNA for the CDR3 is TGTGCCTGGAGTAGATTGGACAGGGATCAGGAGACCCAGTACTTC. It specifies CAWSRLDRDQETQYF.

The chain combines TRBV19 with TRBJ2-7; D may be TRBD2 (5 bases). The CDR3 covers 15 residues. CDR1 and CDR2 (germline): LNHDA, SQIVND (reference sequence). The V gene lost 3 bases and the J gene lost 2 bases, with 14 bases spanning the gap. In DNA, the CDR3 is TGTGCCAGTAGTATTCCCCGGGGTTACCCCTACGAGCAGTACTTC. Its protein product is CASSIPRGYPYEQYF.

The genes are TRBV2 and TRBJ1-4, with D uncertain. The CDR3 has 13 residues. V was cut by 4 bases and J by 5 bases, with 8 bases left in between. The germline V gene has CDR1 SNHLY and CDR2 FYNNEI. The CDR3 loop is CASSVGANEKLFF. The CDR3 DNA is TGTGCCAGCAGTGTGGGCGCGAATGAAAAACTGTTTTTT. The full variable domain, rest sourced from reference TRBV2 and TRBJ1-4, is EPEVTQTPSHQVTQMGQEVILRCVPISNHLYFYWYRQILGQKVEFLVSFYNNEISEKSEIFDDQFSVERPDGSNFTLKIRSTKLEDSAMYFCASSVGANEKLFFGSGTQLSVL.

The chain couples TRBV15 to TRBJ2-3; 12 bases match TRBD2. Germline loops: CDR1 LNHNV, CDR2 YYDKDF (reference sequence). Trimming took 8 bases from V and 2 from J; bases not matched to a gene: 8. This CDR3 contains 16 residues. CDR3 nucleotides: TGTGCCACCGGGAGAGGACTAGCGGGGTTCACAGATACGCAGTATTTT. Amino acid sequence: CATGRGLAGFTDTQYF.

The J gene is TRBJ1-2, the V gene TRBV4-3; D is undetermined. Per germline, CDR1 LGHNA and CDR2 YSLEER. V lost 1 base to trimming and J lost 2 bases, with 8 bases between them. The CDR3 contains 14 residues. The CDR3 loop reads CASSQVSGNYGYTF. As DNA, the CDR3 is TGCGCCAGCAGCCAAGTTTCGGGAAACTATGGCTACACCTTC.

The chain employs TRBV19 and TRBJ1-2; D gene unclear. Germline CDR1 and CDR2: LNHDA and SQIVND (reference sequence). Trimming cost V 3 bases and J 4 bases, with 12 bases left between them. The CDR3 totals 14 residues. CDR3 sequence: CASSIDSPPYGYTF. The CDR3, as DNA: TGTGCCAGTAGTATCGACTCCCCACCCTATGGCTACACCTTC.

The chain couples TRBV6-5 to TRBJ2-7; the D gene is possibly TRBD2 (5 bases). The V gene's germline CDR1 is MNHEY and CDR2 SVGAGI. The CDR3 length is 14 residues. Trimming removed 0 bases at V and 6 bases at J, with 12 bases between. CDR3 residues: CASSYSTGKGEQYF. In DNA, the CDR3 is TGTGCCAGCAGTTACTCGACCGGGAAGGGCGAGCAGTACTTC.

This clone was seen only once. This chain uses TRBV7-8 with TRBJ1-1, with 7 nucleotides matching TRBD1. This CDR3 has 16 amino acids. CDR1 and CDR2 (germline): SGHVS, FQNEAQ. Germline trimming cut 5 bases from V and 2 bases from J; bases unmatched to any gene: 11. The CDR3 here is CASSLLPGQKNTEAFF. The CDR3 DNA is TGTGCCAGCAGCCTTTTACCGGGACAGAAAAACACTGAAGCTTTCTTT.

The rearrangement uses TRBV4-1 and TRBJ2-7, with TRBD1 matching 9 bases. The CDR3 sequence is 15 residues long. Germline V gene data show CDR1 as MGHRA and CDR2 as YSYEKL. With 3 bases clipped from V and 5 bases from J, the junction kept 8 bases outside the gene matches. The CDR3 here is CASSHLWDRANEQYF. The CDR3 nucleotides are TGCGCCAGCAGCCACCTCTGGGACAGGGCTAACGAGCAGTACTTC.

The chain carries TRBV19 and TRBJ2-7; D may be TRBD1 (7 bases). V lost 0 bases and J 6 bases, leaving 12 bases between the germline ends. Per the germline V gene, CDR1 is LNHDA and CDR2 is SQIVND (reference sequence). This CDR3 is 14 amino acids long. Here the CDR3 DNA reads TGTGCCAGTAGTATAGATGGAGGGGGCTTCGAGCAGTACTTC. Protein: CASSIDGGGFEQYF. Complete variable domain (other parts from reference TRBV19 and TRBJ2-7): DGGITQSPKYLFRKEGQNVTLSCEQNLNHDAMYWYRQDPGQGLRLIYYSQIVNDFQKGDIAEGYSVSREKKESFPLTVTSAQKNPTAFYLCASSIDGGGFEQYFGPGTRLTVT.